The 5 T cell receptor beta chains in this list originate from one sample, sequenced in a study of T cells after yellow fever vaccination. TCRdb redid the calling of the 5' RACE reads with MiXCR, one entry per CDR3 protein. The profile shows 150,000 or so distinct CDR3 sequences, less than 9% of them singletons. The material sequenced was CD4+ T cells sorted from PBMCs, taken around 5 days after the first yellow fever vaccination. The receptor source for this set is a man aged 18 to 35 who received the YFV17D yellow fever vaccine.

V usage is TRBV4-2 and J usage is TRBJ1-2; D is uncertain. Germline V gene data show CDR1 as LGHNA and CDR2 as YNFKEQ. The CDR3 loop spans 13 amino acids. V lost 1 base to trimming and J lost 6 bases, with 9 bases between them. The chain's CDR3 is CASSQVPPDGYTF. The CDR3 bases are TGTGCCAGCAGCCAAGTCCCTCCGGATGGCTACACCTTC.

This clonotype was seen more than once but under ten times. The rearrangement links TRBV18 to TRBJ2-1; 9 nucleotides align to TRBD1. The trim removed 8 bases at V and 3 bases at J, leaving 8 bases unmatched. The CDR3 covers 15 residues. Germline V lookup: CDR1 KGHSH, CDR2 LQKENI. CDR3 amino acids: CASETLTGGYNEQFF. CDR3 DNA: TGTGCCAGCGAAACCTTGACAGGGGGCTACAATGAGCAGTTCTTC.

Ten or more counts support this clonotype. This rearrangement joins TRBV7-9 to TRBJ1-2; D uncertain. There are 9 residues in the CDR3. The ends were cut back, 10 bases at V and 6 bases at J, with 6 bases in the middle. Germline CDR1 is SEHNR and CDR2 is FQNEAQ (reference sequence). The CDR3 sequence: CAIDDGYTF. The CDR3, as DNA: TGTGCCATAGACGATGGCTACACCTTC. Using reference TRBV7-9 and TRBJ1-2 for the parts outside the CDR3, the full variable domain is DTGVSQNPRHKITKRGQNVTFRCDPISEHNRLYWYRQTLGQGPEFLTYFQNEAQLEKSRLLSDRFSAERPKGSFSTLEIQRTEQGDSAMYLCAIDDGYTFGSGTRLTVV.

There are many counts of this clonotype. The chain uses TRBV7-9 and TRBJ1-2; D gene unclear. Germline loops: CDR1 SEHNR, CDR2 FQNEAQ (reference sequence). The V end lost 5 bases, the J end lost 4 bases, and 5 bases lay between the germline ends. The CDR3 contains 11 residues. The CDR3 spells CASSAIYGYTF. CDR3 nucleotides: TGTGCCAGCAGCGCAATCTATGGCTACACCTTC.

This clonotype has only a few counts. The chain carries TRBV5-1 and TRBJ1-1; D unresolved. This CDR3 is built from 14 residues. V was shortened by 6 bases and J by 0 bases, with 12 bases between the two germline ends. Germline V gives CDR1 SGHRS, CDR2 YFSETQ. In nucleotides, the CDR3 is TGCGCCAGCACCACGGGAGCTATGAACACTGAAGCTTTCTTT. It yields the protein CASTTGAMNTEAFF.